These 5 T cell receptor beta chains were all obtained from the same sample, sequenced in a study of glioma-infiltrating T cells after dendritic cell vaccination. Assay used: immunoSEQ multiplex PCR; TCRdb lists only in-frame clones, some missing. This repertoire shows approximately 100,000 clones, roughly four fifths found once; its top ten account for 9.5% to 15%. The material sequenced was blood, taken before dendritic cell vaccination. The receptors derive from a human donor with glioblastoma.

This clone was seen just once. The chain uses TRBV19 and TRBJ2-3; a weak D match, TRBD2 (6 bases). The CDR3 consists of 13 residues. V lost 7 bases, J lost 5 bases, and 13 bases lay in between. In germline, CDR1 is LNHDA, CDR2 SQIVND (reference sequence). The CDR3 protein is CASTPGDRDTQYF. The CDR3 DNA reads TGTGCCAGTACCCCGGGGGACCGAGATACGCAGTATTTT.

The V and J genes are TRBV5-6 and TRBJ2-5, with a tentative D call TRBD2 (6 bases). Germline V lookup: CDR1 SGHDT, CDR2 YYEEEE. The CDR3 sequence is 14 residues long. V gave up 3 bases and J gave up 5 bases, with 14 bases separating them. This chain's CDR3 is CASSSYQAGETQYF. The CDR3 bases are TGTGCCAGCAGCTCCTATCAGGCGGGGGAGACCCAGTACTTC.

The chain employs TRBV7-2 and TRBJ2-3; 9 nucleotides line up with TRBD2. CDR3 length: 16 residues. From germline, CDR1 is SGHTA and CDR2 FQGNSA. V lost 0 bases to trimming and J lost 5 bases; unmatched junction nucleotides: 6. This CDR3 reads CASSLARGGRGDTQYF. CDR3 nucleotide sequence: TGTGCCAGCAGCTTAGCGCGGGGGGGCCGGGGAGATACGCAGTATTTT.

There are a few counts of this clone. The genes are TRBV6-4 and TRBJ1-1, with 8 bases fitting TRBD1. The J segment lost 5 bases and the V segment lost 8 bases, leaving 10 bases of the junction unmatched. Looked up from germline, CDR1 is MRHNA and CDR2 is SNTAGT. The CDR3 covers 14 residues. CDR3 bases: TGTGCCAGCCGCCGGACAGGGTTGAGTACTGAAGCTTTCTTT. This translates into CASRRTGLSTEAFF.

V usage is TRBV5-1 and J usage is TRBJ2-5; 8 positions match TRBD1. Germline values: CDR1 SGHRS, CDR2 YFSETQ. The CDR3 length is 19 residues. Germline trimming cut 5 bases from V and 2 bases from J; bases unmatched to any gene: 20. Here the CDR3 reads CASSSVSLGTGGGQETQYF. CDR3 sequence (DNA): TGCGCCAGCAGTAGTGTGTCGTTAGGAACAGGGGGAGGTCAAGAGACCCAGTACTTC.